These 8 T cell receptor beta chains were all obtained from the same sample, sequenced in a study of blood T cell repertoires in COVID-19. Produced via immunoSEQ multiplex PCR; TCRdb's table is partial and in-frame only. The data contain about 160,000 clones, roughly nine tenths of them seen just once; the ten biggest clones take up 15% to 20%. The sequenced material came from peripheral blood. The receptors were sampled from a man in his 60s with active or convalescent COVID-19.

The V and J genes are TRBV6-1 and TRBJ1-2; D gene ambiguous. The CDR3 runs 15 residues. The germline V and J ends were trimmed by 3 bases and 8 bases, with 19 bases remaining between them. Per germline, CDR1 MNHNS and CDR2 SASEGT. CDR3 in DNA: TGTGCCAGCAGTGATAATGTGGCTGGAGGACGGGGCTACACCTTC. Protein: CASSDNVAGGRGYTF.

CDR3 sequence: CASSPQGQPQHF. In DNA, the CDR3 is TGTGCCAGCAGTCCGCAGGGGCAGCCCCAGCATTTT. The chain uses TRBV6-5 and TRBJ1-5; tentative D call: TRBD1 (6 bases). CDR1 is MNHEY and CDR2 is SVGAGI in the germline V gene. CDR3 length: 12 residues. V lost 5 bases and J lost 7, with 9 bases in between.

V gene TRBV4-1 combines with J gene TRBJ2-1, with D unclear. V shed 0 bases and J shed 7 bases, with 10 bases lying between them. The CDR3 runs to 14 residues. Germline V gene lookup returns CDR1 MGHRA and CDR2 YSYEKL. This CDR3 reads CASSQDKRWNEQFF. CDR3 DNA sequence: TGCGCCAGCAGCCAAGATAAGAGGTGGAATGAGCAGTTCTTC.

This chain uses TRBV27 with TRBJ1-3; D is unresolved. V dropped 6 bases and J dropped 1 base, with 7 bases sitting between them. Germline V gene lookup returns CDR1 MNHEY and CDR2 SMNVEV (reference sequence). There are 13 residues in the CDR3. This CDR3 is CASRGRSGNTIYF. In DNA, the CDR3 is TGTGCCAGCAGAGGGAGGTCTGGAAACACCATATATTTT.

CDR3: CASSSPRRSEAFF. In nucleotides, the CDR3 is TGTGCCAGTAGTTCCCCTCGACGGAGTGAAGCTTTCTTT. The genes are TRBV19 and TRBJ1-1, with no clear D. Germline V gene lookup returns CDR1 LNHDA and CDR2 SQIVND (reference sequence). The V gene lost 5 bases and the J gene lost 7 bases, with 14 bases spanning the gap. The CDR3 length is 13 residues.

This chain connects TRBV19 to TRBJ1-2, with TRBD1 identical over 10 bases. J lost 8 bases, V lost 6 bases, and 9 bases had no gene match. The germline V gene encodes CDR1 LNHDA and CDR2 SQIVND (reference sequence). The CDR3 spans 14 residues. CDR3 loop: CASRPGTGVQGYTF. The CDR3 DNA follows: TGTGCCAGTAGACCCGGGACAGGGGTTCAAGGCTACACCTTC. The full variable domain, rest sourced from reference TRBV19 and TRBJ1-2, is DGGITQSPKYLFRKEGQNVTLSCEQNLNHDAMYWYRQDPGQGLRLIYYSQIVNDFQKGDIAEGYSVSREKKESFPLTVTSAQKNPTAFYLCASRPGTGVQGYTFGSGTRLTVV.

The chain combines TRBV11-3 with TRBJ1-2, with 10 bases lining up with TRBD1. In germline, CDR1 is SGHNT, CDR2 YENEEA. This CDR3 region has 13 residues. V lost 2 bases to trimming and J lost 10 bases; unmatched junction nucleotides: 4. CDR3 loop: CASSLSGTGAYTF. CDR3 in DNA: TGTGCCAGCAGCTTAAGTGGGACAGGGGCCTACACCTTC.

The chain uses TRBV7-9 and TRBJ2-7, with TRBD1 matching 7 bases. V was clipped by 5 bases and J by 3 bases; unmatched bases: 4. Germline loops: CDR1 SEHNR, CDR2 FQNEAQ (reference sequence). The CDR3 loop spans 13 amino acids. The CDR3 nucleotides read TGTGCCAGCAGCCGAGGACAGGTCTACGAGCAGTACTTC. Amino acid sequence: CASSRGQVYEQYF.